The clone carrying this T cell receptor beta chain was counted a single time. The germline CDR1 and CDR2 sequences are MNHEY and SMNVEV (reference sequence). The trim removed 6 bases at V and 6 bases at J, leaving 5 bases unmatched. The CDR3 is 12 residues long. TCRdb passed the reads through MiXCR, listing each CDR3 protein once. The data show hundreds of thousands of distinct CDR3 sequences, around 6.2% seen once. This sample was included in a study of T cell repertoires in cytomegalovirus infection. The source of this sequence is a human donor in good health (CMV status not recorded). Some clones in this sample may be carry-over from other donors' samples. The source material was PBMCs. This chain joins TRBV27 and TRBJ2-7; 7 positions match TRBD1. The CDR3 reads CASSRTGGEQYF. CDR3 nucleotide sequence: TGTGCCAGCAGCCGGACAGGCGGCGAGCAGTACTTC.